Following are 25 T cell receptor beta chains from one sample sequenced in a study of early T cells in non-severe SARS-CoV-2 infection. MiXCR, applied by TCRdb to the 5' RACE reads, yields one record per CDR3 protein. In the table there are about 79,000 distinct CDR3 sequences, roughly an eighth of which are singletons. The sample was whole blood. The receptors were gathered from an adult who was a healthcare worker with PCR-confirmed SARS-CoV-2 infection or an uninfected control (not recorded which).

This clonotype was seen repeatedly, ten times or more. The chain uses TRBV7-9 and TRBJ2-2; no clear D. The V gene lost 6 bases and the J gene lost 5 bases, with 4 bases spanning the gap. Germline V gene data show CDR1 as SEHNR and CDR2 as FQNEAQ (reference sequence). The CDR3 is made up of 11 amino acids. Here the CDR3 reads CASSFTGELFF. As DNA, the CDR3 is TGTGCCAGCAGTTTTACCGGGGAGCTGTTTTTT.

The J gene is TRBJ2-1, the V gene TRBV18; TRBD1 is a possible D gene (7 bases). V gave up 4 bases and J gave up 0 bases, with 10 bases separating them. The CDR3 covers 15 residues. The germline CDR1 and CDR2 sequences are KGHSH and LQKENI. The CDR3 loop is CASSRGDSSYNEQFF. The CDR3 nucleotides read TGTGCCAGCTCACGGGGGGACAGCTCCTACAATGAGCAGTTCTTC. The full variable domain, completed using reference TRBV18 and TRBJ2-1, is NAGVMQNPRHLVRRRGQEARLRCSPMKGHSHVYWYRQLPEEGLKFMVYLQKENIIDESGMPKERFSAEFPKEGPSILRIQQVVRGDSAAYFCASSRGDSSYNEQFFGPGTRLTVL.

For the CDR3, the DNA is TGTGCCAGCAGCTCACGCCCGGGAGCGCAGTATTTT. It translates to CASSSRPGAQYF. The chain uses TRBV11-3 and TRBJ2-3; possible D gene TRBD2, 6 bases. The CDR3 is made up of 12 amino acids. V shed 4 bases and J shed 10 bases, with 12 bases lying between them. The V gene's germline CDR1 is SGHNT and CDR2 YENEEA.

This clonotype appeared many times. The chain carries TRBV5-6 and TRBJ1-1; a possible D gene is TRBD1 (6 bases). CDR1 and CDR2 (germline): SGHDT, YYEEEE. There are 18 residues in the CDR3. The V end was cut by 4 bases, the J end by 1 base, with 23 bases between. This CDR3 reads CASSLSANPGQPNTEAFF. In DNA form, the CDR3 reads TGTGCCAGCAGCCTATCAGCCAATCCCGGACAGCCGAACACTGAAGCTTTCTTT.

The rearrangement links TRBV5-8 to TRBJ2-7, with 7 bases that match TRBD1. CDR3 size: 14 residues. Trimming took 4 bases from V and 4 from J; bases not matched to a gene: 8. Germline assignment: CDR1 SGHTS and CDR2 YDEGEE. The CDR3, as DNA: TGTGCCAGCAGCCGACAGGGCTCTGCTTACGAGCAGTACTTC. Its translation: CASSRQGSAYEQYF. The full variable domain, its missing parts supplied by reference TRBV5-8 and TRBJ2-7, is EAGVTQSPTHLIKTRGQQATLRCSPISGHTSVYWYQQALGLGLQFLLWYDEGEERNRGNFPPRFSGRQFPNYSSELNVNALELEDSALYLCASSRQGSAYEQYFGPGTRLTVT.

This clonotype appeared many times. The chain couples TRBV19 to TRBJ2-5; 8 bases match TRBD1. The CDR3 runs to 16 residues. Germline V gene lookup returns CDR1 LNHDA and CDR2 SQIVND (reference sequence). Trimming at V came to 5 bases and at J to 0 bases, leaving 8 bases not matched to a gene. The CDR3 nucleotides read TGTGCCAGTAGTCCCTCGGCAGGGGGCCACCAAGAGACCCAGTACTTC. Protein product: CASSPSAGGHQETQYF.

This clonotype was recorded at least ten times. The chain carries TRBV24-1 and TRBJ2-6, with D uncertain. V was shortened by 3 bases and J by 0 bases, with 11 bases between the two germline ends. The germline CDR1 and CDR2 sequences are KGHDR and SFDVKD. The CDR3 runs to 17 residues. The CDR3 DNA reads as TGTGCCACCAGTGATCCCGCCCGTAACTCTGGGGCCAACGTCCTGACTTTC. Its protein product is CATSDPARNSGANVLTF.

This clonotype was found many times. J is TRBJ2-4 and V is TRBV30, with unresolved D. The CDR3 totals 12 residues. Trimming stripped 2 bases from V and 8 bases from J, with 10 bases between. Germline values: CDR1 GTSNPN, CDR2 SVGIG (reference sequence). In DNA, the CDR3 is TGTGCCTGGAGTTCGGAAGGAGACATTCAGTACTTC. Translated, it gives CAWSSEGDIQYF.

This clonotype was seen many times. The CDR3 DNA is TGTGCCAGCAGTCCTTTGACAGGGGGCGATTCACCCCTCCACTTT. Translated: CASSPLTGGDSPLHF. The chain carries TRBV27 and TRBJ1-6; TRBD1 matches at 10 bases. V dropped 5 bases and J dropped 8; count of bases not matched to a gene: 6. Germline loops: CDR1 MNHEY, CDR2 SMNVEV (reference sequence). The CDR3 runs to 15 residues.

This clonotype was observed a few times. The chain carries TRBV29-1 and TRBJ2-1, with 14 bases fitting TRBD2. The length of the CDR3 is 18 residues. The germline V gene encodes CDR1 SQVTM and CDR2 ANQGSEA. The junction had 5 bases not matched to a gene; V was cut back by 0 bases and J by 1 base. This chain's CDR3 is CSVEDEGLAGVSYNEQFF. In DNA form, the CDR3 reads TGCAGCGTTGAAGACGAGGGACTAGCGGGAGTTTCCTACAATGAGCAGTTCTTC.

The rearrangement links TRBV7-2 to TRBJ1-2, with a tentative D call TRBD1 (5 bases). The V gene lost 6 bases and the J gene lost 0 bases, with 20 bases spanning the gap. The CDR3 has 17 amino acids. From germline, CDR1 is SGHTA and CDR2 FQGNSA. For the CDR3, the DNA is TGTGCCAGCAGGAACCGGGACGGAGGAACAGCTAACTATGGCTACACCTTC. This codes for CASRNRDGGTANYGYTF.

This clonotype was detected ten times or more. V usage is TRBV11-1 and J usage is TRBJ2-7; 12 bases map to TRBD1. V shed 2 bases, J shed 6 bases, and the junction held 5 bases outside the gene matches. Germline-derived CDR1 and CDR2 are SGHAT and FQDESV (reference sequence). The CDR3 is 15 residues long. CDR3 residues: CASSLLGTGGAEQYF. The CDR3 DNA reads TGTGCCAGCAGCTTACTTGGGACAGGGGGCGCCGAGCAGTACTTC.

In regard to this clonotype: The DNA is omitted, as the CDR3 cannot be located on it reliably, and the CDR3 follows TCRdb's listing. The chain recombines TRBV21-1 with TRBJ2-3; the table's TRBD2 call for D was not verified on the DNA. TRBV21-1 is designated a pseudogene. The CDR3 comprises 16 residues, both ends counted. CDR3 protein: CASSKVASGSTDTQYF.

Here the CDR3 DNA reads TGTGCCAGCAGTTCGTCAGACAATGAGCAGTTCTTC. It translates to CASSSSDNEQFF. The J gene is TRBJ2-1, the V gene TRBV12-3 or TRBV12-4; D is uncertain. The V gene lost 4 bases and the J gene lost 5 bases, with 6 bases spanning the gap. CDR3 size: 12 residues.

Details on this clonotype: The junction does not match germline at one end; this may be a read error. The chain is built from TRBV6-1 and TRBJ1-4, with TRBD1 as a possible D gene (5 bases). Germline CDR1 and CDR2: MNHNS and SASEGT. The CDR3 has 12 amino acids. The CDR3 DNA sequence: TGTGCCAGCAGCGGGGGTGCCGAAAATCTGTTTTTT. This encodes CASSGGAENLFF.

This chain connects TRBV20-1 to TRBJ1-1, with D possibly TRBD1 on 6 matching bases. Germline V gene data show CDR1 as DFQATT and CDR2 as SNEGSKA (reference sequence). The CDR3 is made up of 14 amino acids. V was clipped by 3 bases and J by 2 bases, with 13 bases between them. The CDR3 nucleotides read TGCAGTGCTAGTGTGGGGGCCGGAAACACTGAAGCTTTCTTT. Its protein product is CSASVGAGNTEAFF.

This clonotype was seen at least ten times. The V gene is TRBV12-3 or TRBV12-4, the J gene TRBJ1-1; TRBD1 aligns across 7 bases. V shed 6 bases and J 5 bases; nucleotides not matched to a gene: 6. CDR3 length: 13 amino acids. CDR3 nucleotide sequence: TGTGCCAGCAGAAGACAGGGTGGGACTGAAGCTTTCTTT. This gives the protein CASRRQGGTEAFF.

V is TRBV5-1 and J is TRBJ2-7; D ambiguous. Trimming cost V 0 bases and J 0 bases, with 4 bases left between them. Germline V gene sequence: CDR1 SGHRS, CDR2 YFSETQ. This CDR3 spans 13 amino acids. In DNA form, the CDR3 reads TGCGCCAGCAGCTTGGAGAGCTCCTACGAGCAGTACTTC. It specifies CASSLESSYEQYF.

As for this clonotype: A much larger clone differs by one base, so this may be a read error. The gene calls are TRBV2 and TRBJ1-2; 11 nucleotides align to TRBD1. The CDR3 has 15 amino acids. The V gene's germline CDR1 is SNHLY and CDR2 FYNNEI. CDR3 nucleotides: TGTACCAGCAGTCTTGGACAGGGGGCGAACTATGGCTACACCTTC. Amino acid sequence: CTSSLGQGANYGYTF.

This clonotype was seen once. In DNA, the CDR3 is TGTGCCAGCACCCGATACGGACCACCGGGCGGGGAGCTGTTTTTT. This sequence encodes CASTRYGPPGGELFF. The rearrangement uses TRBV7-6 and TRBJ2-2, with unresolved D. Germline V CDR1 and CDR2: SGHVS, FNYEAQ. This CDR3 has 15 residues. Trimming took 7 bases from V and 7 from J, leaving 19 bases between them.

The chain links TRBV6-6 to TRBJ2-5; 8 bases line up with TRBD1. Germline V gene lookup returns CDR1 MNHNY and CDR2 SVGAGI (reference sequence). The ends lost 3 bases at V and 1 base at J; junction bases unmatched: 1. The CDR3 has 14 residues. The CDR3 spells CASSYTGGQETQYF. Here the CDR3 DNA reads TGTGCCAGCAGTTATACAGGGGGCCAAGAGACCCAGTACTTC.

This clonotype has a count of ten or more. The chain combines TRBV25-1 with TRBJ1-2; the D is unclear. CDR3 length: 11 amino acids. Per the germline V gene, CDR1 is MGHDK and CDR2 is SYGVNS. V was clipped by 5 bases and J by 8 bases, with 9 bases between them. The CDR3 reads CASSRGEGYTF. The CDR3 nucleotides read TGTGCCAGCAGTCGCGGGGAAGGCTACACCTTC.

This clonotype was counted between two and nine times. The J gene is TRBJ2-1, the V gene TRBV24-1; D is ambiguous. Germline V gene lookup returns CDR1 KGHDR and CDR2 SFDVKD. The CDR3 has 12 residues. Trimming took 0 bases from V and 9 from J, leaving 5 bases between them. The CDR3 coding sequence is TGTGCCACCAGTGATTTGCGGAGTGAGCAGTTCTTC. Translated: CATSDLRSEQFF.

This clonotype was recorded a few times. V and J are TRBV6-5 and TRBJ2-7, with D possibly called TRBD1 or TRBD2 (5 bases each). CDR3 length equals 12 residues. The germline CDR1 and CDR2 sequences are MNHEY and SVGAGI. Deletions cut 8 bases from V and 3 bases from J, with 11 bases between. In DNA form, the CDR3 reads TGTGCCAGCGGGAGACAGAACTACGAGCAGTACTTC. Its translation is CASGRQNYEQYF.

The chain employs TRBV7-2 and TRBJ2-7, with D possibly called TRBD1 or TRBD2 (5 bases each). The ends were cut back, 2 bases at V and 2 bases at J, with 16 bases in the middle. The CDR3 consists of 16 residues. Germline V gene lookup returns CDR1 SGHTA and CDR2 FQGNSA. The CDR3 sequence is CASSLRSVGRTYEQYF. The CDR3 region has the DNA TGTGCCAGCAGCTTACGGTCGGTGGGACGGACCTACGAGCAGTACTTC. The whole variable domain, remainder taken from reference TRBV7-2 and TRBJ2-7, is GAGVSQSPSNKVTEKGKDVELRCDPISGHTALYWYRQSLGQGLEFLIYFQGNSAPDKSGLPSDRFSAERTGGSVSTLTIQRTQQEDSAVYLCASSLRSVGRTYEQYFGPGTRLTVT.